Sequencing of this TCR beta chain was carried out in a study of cytomegalovirus exposure and HLA in healthy donors. The CDR3 spans 13 residues. V dropped 2 bases and J dropped 5; count of bases not matched to a gene: 3. In germline, CDR1 is MNHEY, CDR2 SVGAGI. Clones were read by immunoSEQ multiplex PCR, and TCRdb kept only the in-frame ones, dropping some. The sample carries 260,000 or so clones, roughly 91% recorded once. V is TRBV6-5 and J is TRBJ2-7; 7 bases agree with TRBD2. The receptor's source is a woman aged 25 to 39 in good health and CMV-seronegative. The source material was PBMCs. The CDR3 is CASSYGRDHEQYF. As DNA, the CDR3 is TGTGCCAGCAGTTACGGGAGGGATCACGAGCAGTACTTC.